This TCR beta chain derives from a study of early T cells in non-severe SARS-CoV-2 infection (dated by TCRdb to about 2021). General notes on the study: Bulk RNA from unsorted whole blood was used for TCR sequencing, so alpha and beta chains could not be paired.

The library was built by means of 5' RACE. Sequencing took place on a NextSeq 500. Unique molecular identifiers were attached to individual cDNA molecules in the TCR library protocol so that sequencing error and PCR bias could be corrected. TCR alpha and beta chains were both sequenced, and the abundances of alpha and beta sequences in each sample were closely correlated with each other. The published analysis was carried out like this. V gene, J gene and CDR3 annotation of TCR sequences was performed with Decombinator V4. TCRs were defined as expanded if a significant change between any two time points was detected under a Poisson model with p below 0.0001. TCR abundances were normalised to the total number of TCRs sequenced per sample and expressed as counts per million. TRAV1-2 paired with TRAJ12, TRAJ20 or TRAJ33 defined MAIT TCRs, while TRAV10 paired with TRAJ18 defined iNKT TCRs. VDJdb, accessed 1 November 2021, was searched for CMV, EBV and SARS-CoV-2 annotated TCRs, with TCRs annotated for multiple antigens excluded. TCRdb reworked the public reads: Q25 trimming with fastp, MiXCR clone assembly, productive beta chains retained. Each CDR3 protein appears once, grouped with its most common genes and DNA. It is TCRdb's table, rather than the study itself, that gives the V and J calls and clone size. In all, the sample holds about 33,000 distinct CDR3 sequences, and under 5.5% of those were seen once. The top ten clones comprise around 8% of the sample.

The research as a whole found: Matching against VDJdb was skewed toward anti-spike CD8 responses, likely underestimated virus-specific expansions, and missed private and CD4 specificities.

Set within a cohort of healthcare workers in London, UK, this nested case-control study involved weekly PCR testing of nasopharyngeal swabs along with blood sampling. Healthcare workers were enrolled in the week of the UK lockdown, from 23 to 31 March 2020, and were followed every week for up to roughly 15 weeks. This clonotype was counted at least ten times. Its antigen is not yet known. No base quality information exists; no much larger clone differs at one position. The CDR3 has 13 amino acids, counting the end cysteine and phenylalanine. Here the CDR3 DNA is all that survives: 39 bases in frame from base 1. CDR1 and CDR2 are drawn from the germline V gene (reference sequence): PRHDT, FYEKMQ. V is clipped by 1 base and J by 4 bases, and the sequence between their germline boundaries is 7 bases long.

This TCR came from an adult who was a healthcare worker with PCR-confirmed SARS-CoV-2 infection or an uninfected control (not recorded which). Sequenced material: whole blood. The chain uses TRBV13 and TRBJ1-1; 5 matching bases give a weak D call of TRBD1. This receptor carries the CDR3 CASSLARVTEAFF. The bases are TGTGCCAGCAGCTTAGCCAGGGTCACTGAAGCTTTCTTT.